This TCR beta chain came from a study of a mutant IDH1 vaccine in newly diagnosed glioma. Study information: The start of vaccination came 4-6 weeks after radiotherapy alone, or with temozolomide cycles. Treated patients were about 60% male, about 38% female, mean age around 40 years. Prior therapy was radiotherapy, temozolomide, or both; most received both. Study observations and caveats: Changes in the top peripheral T cell clonotypes seemingly had no bearing on pseudoprogression.

In regard to this clone: Its cognate antigen is unknown.

V was shortened by 6 bases and J by 5 bases, with 11 bases between the two germline ends. This CDR3 is built from 11 residues. Germline V gene lookup returns CDR1 DFQATT and CDR2 SNEGSKA (reference sequence). The repertoire was sequenced with immunoSEQ multiplex PCR; TCRdb's copy has only in-frame clones and lacks some. The sample holds approximately 56,000 clones, roughly two thirds seen once. The time point is: week 47, end of study. Alongside topical imiquimod, each dose of vaccine comprised 300 ug of mutant IDH1 20-mer peptide. The receptor was isolated from a man aged 40-50 years with glioma. Some clones in this sample may be carry-over from other donors' samples. This chain links TRBV20-1 with TRBJ2-7; D remains unclear. The sample was peripheral blood mononuclear cells (PBMCs), taken from a glioma patient whose treatment included an IDH1 peptide vaccine. In DNA, the CDR3 is TGCAGTGCCTCTTTATCGGACGAGCAGTACTTC. Translating it yields CSASLSDEQYF.